The clone carrying this TCR beta chain was counted once. The antigen remains undetermined. The data were obtained in a study of shared clonotypes between healthy human individuals. In the study overall: Donors, aged 18 to 49, were a couple of women and three men.

Study results and caveats: In having few donors, the study represented limited genetic and exposure-history diversity.

The V end lost 0 bases, the J end lost 6 bases, and 8 bases lay between the germline ends. The germline V gene encodes CDR1 SGHVS and CDR2 FQNEAQ. The CDR3 has 14 amino acids. In the sorted-subset replicate PCRs, approximately 200 ng DNA, 25,000 to 35,000 T cell genomes, was used. Some clones are missing from TCRdb's copy, which holds only in-frame ones; the method was immunoSEQ multiplex PCR. This table holds a few hundred thousand clones, roughly 97% found once. V usage is TRBV7-8 and J usage is TRBJ2-2; D is uncertain. The sequenced material came from naive CD4+ T cells sorted from blood. The subset is: CD45RA+ positively selected. This clonotype was sampled from a woman under 40 in good health. CDR3 nucleotides: TGTGCCAGCAGCTTAGCGGGATCCGCCGGGGAGCTGTTTTTT. It yields the protein CASSLAGSAGELFF.